The present T cell receptor (beta chain) was sequenced within a study of persistence of HIV-infected CD4 T cells (dated by TCRdb to 2020 to 2022). A note on the overall study: The median time the participants had spent on suppressive ART was around 8 years. Apart from a couple of participants who underwent leukapheresis at a single time point, peripheral blood samples of up to roughly 180 mL were collected from participants at multiple time points. The study isolated CMV- and HIV-1 Gag-responding CD4+ T cells from ART-treated individuals to examine antigen-driven clonal expansion of HIV-1-infected cells. The clonality of all cells in each sorted population was measured by TCRbeta sequencing, and the clonality of infected cells was measured by proviral sequencing. In the cross-participant TCR cluster analysis, fewer than 10 participants were included for CMV and roughly seven participants were included for Gag.

Study-level results and caveats: Significantly lower TCRbeta richness was observed in CMV- and Gag-responding cells than in anti-CD3/anti-CD28-responding cells, and higher oligoclonality was observed in CMV-responding cells than in CD3/CD28-stimulated and Gag-responding cells. TCR oligoclonality correlated with proviral oligoclonality within the same sorted populations. Antigen-responding cells were enriched for expanded CDR3beta sequences that were degenerate, which suggests that CD4+ responses to CMV and Gag underwent convergent selection. Only a small number of individuals took part in the study, and the range of antigens tested was limited. Bulk TCR analyses could not be limited to the rare CMV-responding cells that actually contained HIV-1 proviruses.

The treatment or condition label here, explained by the study, means: suppressive antiretroviral therapy. A pool of overlapping HIV-1 Gag 15-mer peptides was used at about 0.96 ug per peptide per mL for cell stimulation. Sorting of responding CD4+ T cells was based on upregulation of both CD40 ligand and CD69. Participants were HIV-1-infected adults who started suppressive ART during chronic infection. Participants had undetectable plasma HIV-1 RNA below 50 copies/mL for at least 4 years. To be included, participants needed a CD4+ T cell count above 400 cells/uL and a positive CMV serology. Before stimulation, PBMCs were isolated using density centrifugation and depleted of CD8+ T cells. For approximately 19 hours, the CD8-depleted PBMCs were stimulated with anti-CD28/CD49d costimulation, a CD40-blocking antibody, and enfuvirtide to prevent new infections. Cells were sorted on a Beckman Coulter MoFlo Legacy or XDP sorter, with propidium iodide excluding dead cells. Genomic DNA was extracted using the QIAamp DNA Mini Kit for samples with more than one million cells and using the Quick-DNA Microprep Kit for all other samples.

The immunoSEQ hsTCRB assay version 4, run in survey mode, was used to sequence TCRbeta repertoires from genomic DNA. For TCRbeta sequencing, genomic DNA was diluted to roughly 9.4 ng/uL, with up to 1 ug used per sample. As for how the authors treated the data: TCRbeta data analysis was done in ImmunoSeq Analyzer 3.0, and diversity was calculated on productive nucleotide rearrangements. Using the Immunarch R package, lower-bound TCR diversity was estimated with the improved Chao index and clonality was estimated with the Gini coefficient. Different nucleotide rearrangements encoding the same CDR3beta amino acid sequence were treated as distinct clonotypes. Differential abundance analysis identified TCRbeta sequences significantly enriched in antigen-responding cells relative to anti-CD3/anti-CD28-activated cells. GLIPH2 grouped TCRs by predicted peptide-MHC specificity, both within each participant and across combined participant data sets. TCRdb stores this immuneACCESS table with in-frame sequences only. Part of the clones is absent; in the studies checked, under half of the shortfall reflects unresolved V genes, and no reason is known for the rest. The V and J calls and clone size were taken over from that table, and D and trimming were inferred from the DNA. The sample has 13,000 or so clones on record, about 70% of them singletons. The ten largest clones add up to about 7% of the sample.

For this clone: No cognate antigen has been identified for it. No per-base quality is available; no much larger clone lies one base away.

CDR1 is given as MNHEY and CDR2 as SMNVEV, both from the germline V gene (reference sequence). V was cut back by 4 bases and J by 0 bases, leaving a gap of 16 bases between them. The CDR3 covers 17 residues, taking in both the cysteine and the phenylalanine. Only the CDR3 part of the read is kept: 51 bases, read in frame from the first base. The sequencing used CD4+ T cells sorted from PBMCs after roughly 18-hour stimulation, collected from a patient who received antiretroviral therapy. The cell subset or site label, read with the paper, signifies: CD40L+CD69+ CD4 T cells responding to HIV-1 Gag peptides. This receptor was taken from an adult man with HIV who was CMV-seropositive. The chain is encoded by TRBV27 joined to TRBJ2-4; 6 matching bases give a weak D call of TRBD1. The CDR3 amino acid sequence is: CASSSFRDTLAKNIQYF. The nucleotides read TGTGCCAGCAGTTCATTCCGGGACACCCTAGCCAAAAACATTCAGTACTTC.